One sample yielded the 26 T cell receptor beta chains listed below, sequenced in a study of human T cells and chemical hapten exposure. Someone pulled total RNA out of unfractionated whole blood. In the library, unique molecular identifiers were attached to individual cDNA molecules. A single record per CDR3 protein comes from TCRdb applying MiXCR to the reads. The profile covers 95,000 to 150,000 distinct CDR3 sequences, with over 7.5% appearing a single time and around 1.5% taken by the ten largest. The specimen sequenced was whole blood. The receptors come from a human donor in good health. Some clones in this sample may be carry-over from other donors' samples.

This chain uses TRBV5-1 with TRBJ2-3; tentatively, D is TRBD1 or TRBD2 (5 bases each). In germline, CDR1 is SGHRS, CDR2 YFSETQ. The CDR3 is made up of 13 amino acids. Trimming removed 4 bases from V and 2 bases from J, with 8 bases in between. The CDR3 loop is CASSEGFTDTQYF. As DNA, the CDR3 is TGCGCCAGCAGCGAGGGGTTCACAGATACGCAGTATTTT.

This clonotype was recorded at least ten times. The DNA for the CDR3 is TGTGCCAGCAGCTTAGGGGCAGGTCAGCCCCAGCATTTT. This sequence encodes CASSLGAGQPQHF. The chain combines TRBV7-9 with TRBJ1-5; D is unresolved. Germline-derived CDR1 and CDR2 are SEHNR and FQNEAQ (reference sequence). Trimming cost V 1 base and J 6 bases, with 7 bases left between them. CDR3 length: 13 residues.

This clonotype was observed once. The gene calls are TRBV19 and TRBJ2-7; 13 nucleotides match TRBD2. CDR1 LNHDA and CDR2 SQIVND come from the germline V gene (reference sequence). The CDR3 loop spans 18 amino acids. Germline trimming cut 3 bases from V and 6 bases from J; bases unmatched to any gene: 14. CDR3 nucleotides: TGTGCCAGTAGTATTGTCCTGACTAGCGGGAGGTCCATGACCGAGCAGTACTTC. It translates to CASSIVLTSGRSMTEQYF.

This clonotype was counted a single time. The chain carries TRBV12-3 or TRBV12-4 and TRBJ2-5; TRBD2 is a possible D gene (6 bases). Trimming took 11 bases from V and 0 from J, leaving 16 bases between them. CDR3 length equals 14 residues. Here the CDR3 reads CACDGGVDQETQYF. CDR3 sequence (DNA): TGTGCCTGCGACGGAGGGGTGGACCAAGAGACCCAGTACTTC.

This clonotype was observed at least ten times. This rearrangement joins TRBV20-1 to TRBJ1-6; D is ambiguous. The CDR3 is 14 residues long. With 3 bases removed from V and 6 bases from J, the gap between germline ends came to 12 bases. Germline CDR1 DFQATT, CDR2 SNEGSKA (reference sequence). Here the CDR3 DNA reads TGCAGTGCTAGGGGAGGGTTCGGTAATTCACCCCTCCACTTT. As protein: CSARGGFGNSPLHF.

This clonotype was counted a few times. CDR3 DNA: TGTGCCAGCACAGCGCAGAGAAACACTGAAGCTTTCTTT. Translating gives CASTAQRNTEAFF. The chain has TRBV25-1 and TRBJ1-1, with D hard to call. CDR1 MGHDK and CDR2 SYGVNS come from the germline V gene. The CDR3 spans 13 residues. Trimming removed 7 bases at V and 2 bases at J, with 11 bases between.

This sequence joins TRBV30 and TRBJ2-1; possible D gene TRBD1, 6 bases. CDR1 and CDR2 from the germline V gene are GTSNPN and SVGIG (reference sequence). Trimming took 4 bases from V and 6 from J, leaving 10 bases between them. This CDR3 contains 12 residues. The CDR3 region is CAWTGAGNEQFF. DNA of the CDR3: TGTGCCTGGACAGGGGCCGGCAATGAGCAGTTCTTC.

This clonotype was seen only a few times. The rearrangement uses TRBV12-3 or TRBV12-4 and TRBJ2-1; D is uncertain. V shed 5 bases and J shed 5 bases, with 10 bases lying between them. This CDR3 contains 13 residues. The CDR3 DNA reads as TGTGCCAGCAGTCCTTGGATGGACAATGAGCAGTTCTTC. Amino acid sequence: CASSPWMDNEQFF.

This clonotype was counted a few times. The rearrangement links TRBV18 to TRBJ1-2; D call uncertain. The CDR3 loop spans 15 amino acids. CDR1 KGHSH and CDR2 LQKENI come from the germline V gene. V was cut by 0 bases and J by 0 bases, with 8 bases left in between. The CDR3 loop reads CASSPPAQANYGYTF. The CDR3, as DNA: TGTGCCAGCTCACCACCGGCCCAGGCTAACTATGGCTACACCTTC.

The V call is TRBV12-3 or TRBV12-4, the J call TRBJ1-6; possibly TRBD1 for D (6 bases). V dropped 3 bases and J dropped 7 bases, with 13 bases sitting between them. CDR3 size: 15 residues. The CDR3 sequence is CASSLVGQGNSPLHF. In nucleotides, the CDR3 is TGTGCCAGCAGTTTGGTGGGACAAGGGAATTCACCCCTCCACTTT.

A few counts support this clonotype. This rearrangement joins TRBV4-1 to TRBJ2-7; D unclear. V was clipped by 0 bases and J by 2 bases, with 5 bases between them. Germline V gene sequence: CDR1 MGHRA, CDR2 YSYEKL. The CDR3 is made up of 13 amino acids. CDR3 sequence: CASSQEDPYEQYF. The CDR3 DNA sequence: TGCGCCAGCAGCCAAGAAGATCCCTACGAGCAGTACTTC.

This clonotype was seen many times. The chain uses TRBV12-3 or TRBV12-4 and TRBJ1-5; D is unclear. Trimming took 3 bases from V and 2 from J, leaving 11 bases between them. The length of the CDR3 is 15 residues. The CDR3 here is CASSLGDLGNQPQHF. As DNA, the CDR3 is TGTGCCAGCAGTTTGGGCGATTTGGGCAATCAGCCCCAGCATTTT.

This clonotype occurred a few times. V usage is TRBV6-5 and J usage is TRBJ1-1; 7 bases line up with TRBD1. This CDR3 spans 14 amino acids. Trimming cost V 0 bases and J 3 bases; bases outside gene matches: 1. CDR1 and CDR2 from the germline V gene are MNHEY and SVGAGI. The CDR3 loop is CASSYSTGYTEAFF. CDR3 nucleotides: TGTGCCAGCAGTTACTCGACAGGGTACACTGAAGCTTTCTTT.

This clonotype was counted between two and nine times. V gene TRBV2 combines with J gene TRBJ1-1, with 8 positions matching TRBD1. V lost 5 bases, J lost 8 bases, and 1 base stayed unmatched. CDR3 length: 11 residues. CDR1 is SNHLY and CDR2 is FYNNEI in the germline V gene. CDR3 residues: CASSRDREAFF. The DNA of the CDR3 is TGTGCCAGCAGTAGGGACAGGGAAGCTTTCTTT.

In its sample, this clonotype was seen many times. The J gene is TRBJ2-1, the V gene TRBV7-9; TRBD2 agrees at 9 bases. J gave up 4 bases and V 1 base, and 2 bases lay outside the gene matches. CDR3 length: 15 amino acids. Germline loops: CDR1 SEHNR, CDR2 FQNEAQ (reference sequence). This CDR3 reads CASSLELAGYNEQFF. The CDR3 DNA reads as TGTGCCAGCAGCTTAGAGCTAGCGGGGTACAATGAGCAGTTCTTC. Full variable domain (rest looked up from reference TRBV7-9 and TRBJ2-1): DTGVSQNPRHKITKRGQNVTFRCDPISEHNRLYWYRQTLGQGPEFLTYFQNEAQLEKSRLLSDRFSAERPKGSFSTLEIQRTEQGDSAMYLCASSLELAGYNEQFFGPGTRLTVL.

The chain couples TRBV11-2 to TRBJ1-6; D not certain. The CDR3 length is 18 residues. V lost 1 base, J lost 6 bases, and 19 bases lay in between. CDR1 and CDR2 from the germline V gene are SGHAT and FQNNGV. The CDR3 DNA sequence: TGTGCCAGCAGCTTAGTTGGGGAACGAAGGGAAGGTAATTCACCCCTCCACTTT. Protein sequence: CASSLVGERREGNSPLHF.

CDR3: CASSQGGSLDTQYF. The CDR3 region has the DNA TGTGCCAGCAGCCAGGGCGGGAGCCTAGATACGCAGTATTTT. The rearrangement uses TRBV3-1 and TRBJ2-3; TRBD2 matches at 7 bases. The CDR3 length is 14 residues. With V trimmed by 3 bases and J by 5 bases, 5 bases remained unmatched. Germline V gives CDR1 LGHDT, CDR2 YNNKEL (reference sequence).

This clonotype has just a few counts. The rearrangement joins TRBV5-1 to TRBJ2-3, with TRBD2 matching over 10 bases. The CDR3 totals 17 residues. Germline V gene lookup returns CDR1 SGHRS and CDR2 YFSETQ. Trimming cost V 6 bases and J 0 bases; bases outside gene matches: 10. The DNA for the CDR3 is TGCGCCAGCACCTTCTCCTCTAGCGGGGGAAGCACAGATACGCAGTATTTT. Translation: CASTFSSSGGSTDTQYF. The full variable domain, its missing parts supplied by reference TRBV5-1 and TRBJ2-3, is KAGVTQTPRYLIKTRGQQVTLSCSPISGHRSVSWYQQTPGQGLQFLFEYFSETQRNKGNFPGRFSGRQFSNSRSEMNVSTLELGDSALYLCASTFSSSGGSTDTQYFGPGTRLTVL.

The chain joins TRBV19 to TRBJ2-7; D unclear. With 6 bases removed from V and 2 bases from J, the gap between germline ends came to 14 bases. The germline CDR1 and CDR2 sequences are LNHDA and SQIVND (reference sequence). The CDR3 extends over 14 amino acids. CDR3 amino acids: CASSHLVAPYEQYF. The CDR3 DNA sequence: TGTGCCAGTAGCCACCTAGTCGCCCCCTACGAGCAGTACTTC.

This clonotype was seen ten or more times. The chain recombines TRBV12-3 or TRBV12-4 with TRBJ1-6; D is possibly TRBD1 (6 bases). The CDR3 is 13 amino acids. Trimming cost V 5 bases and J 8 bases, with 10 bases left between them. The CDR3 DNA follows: TGTGCCAGCAGTCAGGGGTACGATTCACCCCTCCACTTT. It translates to CASSQGYDSPLHF.

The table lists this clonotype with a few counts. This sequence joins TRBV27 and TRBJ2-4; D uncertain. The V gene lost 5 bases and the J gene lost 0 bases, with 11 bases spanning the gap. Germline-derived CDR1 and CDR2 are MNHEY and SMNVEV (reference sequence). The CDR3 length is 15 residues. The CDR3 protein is CASSTQWLAKNIQYF. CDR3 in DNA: TGTGCCAGCAGTACCCAGTGGCTAGCCAAAAACATTCAGTACTTC.

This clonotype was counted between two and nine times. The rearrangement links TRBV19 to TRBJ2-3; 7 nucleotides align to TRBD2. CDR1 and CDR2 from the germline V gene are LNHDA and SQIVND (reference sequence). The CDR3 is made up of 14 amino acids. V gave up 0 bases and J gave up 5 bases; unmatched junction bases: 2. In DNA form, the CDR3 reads TGTGCCAGTAGTATAGAGGGGGGGGTAGATACGCAGTATTTT. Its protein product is CASSIEGGVDTQYF.

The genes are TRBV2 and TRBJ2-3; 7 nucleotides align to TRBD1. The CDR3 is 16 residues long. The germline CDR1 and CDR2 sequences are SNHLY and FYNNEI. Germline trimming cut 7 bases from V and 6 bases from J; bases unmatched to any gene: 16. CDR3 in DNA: TGTGCCAGCACACCGGGACAGTGGGCGGCCGGGGATACGCAGTATTTT. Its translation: CASTPGQWAAGDTQYF.

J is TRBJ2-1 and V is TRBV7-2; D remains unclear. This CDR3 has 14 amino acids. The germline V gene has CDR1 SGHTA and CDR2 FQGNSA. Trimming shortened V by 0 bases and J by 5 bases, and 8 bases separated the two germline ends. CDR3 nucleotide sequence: TGTGCCAGCAGCTTAGCCCTGATTAACAATGAGCAGTTCTTC. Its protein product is CASSLALINNEQFF.

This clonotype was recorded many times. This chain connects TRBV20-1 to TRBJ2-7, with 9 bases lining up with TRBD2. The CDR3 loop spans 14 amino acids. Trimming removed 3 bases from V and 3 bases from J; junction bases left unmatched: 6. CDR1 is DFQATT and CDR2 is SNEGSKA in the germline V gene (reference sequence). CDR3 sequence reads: CSASHGTSNYEQYF. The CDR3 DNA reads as TGCAGTGCTAGTCACGGGACTAGCAACTACGAGCAGTACTTC.

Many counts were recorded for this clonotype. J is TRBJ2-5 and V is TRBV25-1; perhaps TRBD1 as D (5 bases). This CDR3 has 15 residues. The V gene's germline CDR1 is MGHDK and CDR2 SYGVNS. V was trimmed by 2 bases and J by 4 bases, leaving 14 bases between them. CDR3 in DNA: TGTGCCAGCAGTGAACCCCGGGCGCAGGGAGAGACCCAGTACTTC. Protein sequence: CASSEPRAQGETQYF. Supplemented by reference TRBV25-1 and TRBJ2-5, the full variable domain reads EADIYQTPRYLVIGTGKKITLECSQTMGHDKMYWYQQDPGMELHLIHYSYGVNSTEKGDLSSESTVSRIRTEHFPLTLESARPSHTSQYLCASSEPRAQGETQYFGPGTRLLVL.